This T cell receptor (beta chain) appears in the sequencing data of a study of blood T cell repertoires in COVID-19. Two negative PCRs, clearance, or symptom resolution had been documented for recovered Cohort 3 donors. In the authors' methods: By means of reference gene primer amplification, nucleated cell counts were estimated. Method: immunoSEQ multiplex PCR; TCRdb's copy keeps in-frame clones and lacks some. The D gene and trimming were derived from the DNA, and the V and J assignments and clone size from that table. This sample yields about 480,000 clones, of which approximately 87% are seen a single time; approximately 2% belongs to the top ten. Per the germline V gene, CDR1 is LGHNA and CDR2 is YSLEER. The V and J ends lost 2 bases and 4 bases respectively, with 11 bases between them. The length of the CDR3 is 15 residues.

Sequenced sample: PBMCs or T cells enriched from blood (not recorded which). The receptor was derived from a woman between 35 and 50 years old who had recovered from COVID-19. This chain links TRBV4-3 with TRBJ1-4, with D perhaps matching TRBD1 (5 bases). Written as DNA, the CDR3 is TGCGCCAGCAGCCAATCGCCAGGGTTTAATGAAAAACTGTTTTTT. Translating gives CASSQSPGFNEKLFF.